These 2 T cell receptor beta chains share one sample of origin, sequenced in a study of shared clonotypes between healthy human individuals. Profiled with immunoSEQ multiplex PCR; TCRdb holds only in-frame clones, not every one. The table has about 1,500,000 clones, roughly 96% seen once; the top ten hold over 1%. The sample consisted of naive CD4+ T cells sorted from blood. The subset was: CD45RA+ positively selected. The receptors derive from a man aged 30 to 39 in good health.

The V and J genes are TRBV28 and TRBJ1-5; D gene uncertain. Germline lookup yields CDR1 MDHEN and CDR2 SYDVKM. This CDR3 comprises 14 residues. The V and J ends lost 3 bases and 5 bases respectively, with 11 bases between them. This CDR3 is CASSLWGIDQPQHF. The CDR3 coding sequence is TGTGCCAGCAGTTTGTGGGGAATCGATCAGCCCCAGCATTTT.

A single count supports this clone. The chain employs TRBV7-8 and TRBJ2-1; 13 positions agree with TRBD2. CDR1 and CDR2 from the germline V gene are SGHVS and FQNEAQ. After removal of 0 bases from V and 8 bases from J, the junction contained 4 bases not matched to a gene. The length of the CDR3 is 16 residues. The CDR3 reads CASSLAELAGGHEQFF. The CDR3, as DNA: TGTGCCAGCAGCTTAGCGGAACTAGCGGGAGGGCATGAGCAGTTCTTC.